The subject of this entry is one T cell receptor (beta chain). Methods used by the authors: Reference gene primer amplification gave nucleated cell count estimates. Measured with immunoSEQ multiplex PCR; TCRdb has only the in-frame clones, and not every one. V, J and clone size are taken as reported in that table, and D and trimming were inferred from the DNA itself. The repertoire has some 300,000 clones, approximately 80% of them found once; the top ten carry around 4.2%. The data derive from a study of blood T cell repertoires in COVID-19. Study-wide background: The United States, Italy and Spain supplied acute and convalescent COVID-19 samples. In each case, the material was cDNA or gDNA derived from T cells, B-cell-depleted T cells, or PBMCs.

In germline, CDR1 is LNHNV, CDR2 YYDKDF (reference sequence). V trimming: 0 bases; J trimming: 3 bases; junction bases outside the gene matches: 1. This CDR3 contains 15 residues. This receptor was taken from a woman aged 50 to 60 with active or convalescent COVID-19. The sample was peripheral blood. The rearrangement joins TRBV15 to TRBJ1-1; 10 bases align to TRBD1. The CDR3 DNA sequence: TGTGCCACCAGCAGAGATGGGACAGGGGACACTGAAGCTTTCTTT. It encodes CATSRDGTGDTEAFF.